Listed here is a single T cell receptor beta chain. Its antigen is undetermined. V was pared by 0 bases and J by 2 bases, with 14 bases between. The CDR3 extends over 16 amino acids. Germline-derived CDR1 and CDR2 are MNHNS and SASEGT. The data belong to a study of T cells in Graves' hyperthyroidism and ophthalmopathy. Study-wide findings and caveats: Most thyroid clonotypes expanded above 0.001 appeared in blood too.

The source material, RNA transcripts, was used to amplify TCR beta CDR3 regions. With the HTBI primer set, the TCR CDR3 went through a first round of RT-PCR. TCRdb processed the multiplex PCR reads anew with MiXCR; each CDR3 protein has one entry. The sample shows about 550,000 distinct CDR3 sequences, less than 25% of them seen only once. No progression to ophthalmopathy during 18 months of follow-up defined stable disease. This receptor was identified in a man between 18 and 29 years old with Graves' hyperthyroidism. The rearrangement joins TRBV6-1 to TRBJ2-7, with TRBD1 as a possible D gene (6 bases). Material: blood. The CDR3 region has the DNA TGTGCCAGCAGTGAAGCCATCGTCCGGACAGCCTACGAGCAGTACTTC. It is translated as CASSEAIVRTAYEQYF.